Following are 2 T cell receptor beta chains from one sample sequenced in a study of blood T cell repertoires in COVID-19. Only in-frame clones appear in the TCRdb table, and some are missing; sequencing was by immunoSEQ multiplex PCR. This sample has under 200,000 clones, with approximately 81% found just once. The sample taken for sequencing was peripheral blood. These receptors all come from a young man with active or convalescent COVID-19.

The chain has TRBV18 and TRBJ1-4; D is possibly TRBD1 (5 bases). With 1 base removed from V and 3 bases from J, the gap between germline ends came to 12 bases. Germline values: CDR1 KGHSH, CDR2 LQKENI. The CDR3 length is 16 residues. The CDR3 loop reads CASSPRGQGANEKLFF. The CDR3 nucleotides read TGTGCCAGCTCACCACGGGGCCAAGGGGCTAATGAAAAACTGTTTTTT.

This rearrangement joins TRBV5-1 to TRBJ2-7; tentative D call: TRBD2 (6 bases). The CDR3 totals 15 residues. Per the germline V gene, CDR1 is SGHRS and CDR2 is YFSETQ. The V end was cut by 4 bases, the J end by 3 bases, with 17 bases between. CDR3 nucleotide sequence: TGCGCCAGCAGCCAAGGATTGGCGGGGTTCTACGAGCAGTACTTC. It yields the protein CASSQGLAGFYEQYF.